This T cell receptor (beta chain) comes out of a study of OX40 agonist ivuxolimab in advanced cancers. The overall study: Of the participants, over 30% had some prior anti-PD-1, anti-PD-L1 or anti-CTLA-4 therapy, which was allowed. Partial responses were achieved by three patients, one with hepatocellular carcinoma and two with cutaneous melanoma.

With regard to this clone: Its specificity is unknown.

The repertoire was sequenced with immunoSEQ multiplex PCR; TCRdb's copy has only in-frame clones and lacks some. The data contain about 93,000 clones, around 94% of them seen just once; the ten biggest clones take up around 3%. V lost 2 bases and J 5 bases, leaving 13 bases between the germline ends. Germline V lookup: CDR1 SGHTS, CDR2 YDEGEE. This CDR3 region has 14 residues. Study conclusions and caveats: Partial responders receiving 0.1-3.0 mg/kg showed among the lowest clonal expansion.

The sequencing here drew on CD4+ or CD8+ T cells sorted from blood, taken in a trial of the OX40 agonist ivuxolimab. The clonotype was recovered from an adult with an advanced solid tumor such as melanoma, head and neck, liver or kidney cancer. This sequence joins TRBV5-8 and TRBJ1-2; tentatively, D is TRBD1 (5 bases). CDR3 sequence (DNA): TGTGCCAGCAGCTTCGTAAGGGAGGGGTATGGCTACACCTTC. It yields the protein CASSFVREGYGYTF. The variable domain in full, with the rest retrieved from reference TRBV5-8 and TRBJ1-2, is EAGVTQSPTHLIKTRGQQATLRCSPISGHTSVYWYQQALGLGLQFLLWYDEGEERNRGNFPPRFSGRQFPNYSSELNVNALELEDSALYLCASSFVREGYGYTFGSGTRLTVV.